Listed below are T cell receptor beta chains from one sample, sequenced in a study of Ad26.COV2.S vaccination and SARS-CoV-2 variants. Libraries were prepared by immunoSEQ multiplex PCR; TCRdb keeps only in-frame clonotypes and omits some of them. The data show about 680,000 clones, roughly 90% seen once. Source: peripheral blood, taken in a trial of Ad26.COV2.S vaccine versus placebo. The origin of the receptors is a person between 18 and 60 years old who received the Ad26.COV2.S COVID-19 vaccine or a placebo. The CDR3 runs from the conserved cysteine through the conserved F or W. A D gene is named only where the DNA matches it firmly.

NA	TRBV18	TRBJ1-2	CASSPGQSFYGYTF
NA	TRBV18	TRBJ1-1	CASSAQGPPVNTEAFF
NA	TRBV24-1	TRBJ2-1	CATSARWEPYNEQFF
NA	TRBV5-1	TRBJ2-5	CASSSGETQYF
NA	TRBV7-8	TRBJ1-4	CASSLGTSVEKLFF
NA	TRBV5-6	TRBJ1-4	CASSAKGGVGEKLFF
TRBD1	TRBV10-3	TRBJ2-5	CAISESGTGSQETQYF
NA	TRBV9	TRBJ2-1	CASNRNSYNEQFF
NA	TRBV3-1/TRBV3-2	TRBJ2-1	CASSQESSSYNEQFF
NA	TRBV3-1/TRBV3-2	TRBJ1-5	CASSQGYSNQPQHF
TRBD2	TRBV15	TRBJ2-3	CATSRDCTYTERDRTDTQYF
NA	TRBV6-5	TRBJ2-3	CASSLVRSDTDTQYF
NA	TRBV6-5	TRBJ1-5	CASSRGSNQPQHF
TRBD2	TRBV6-2/TRBV6-3	TRBJ2-2	CASSTSSGPFSNTGELFF
NA	TRBV24-1	TRBJ2-3	CATSVSGPRTDTQYF